This T cell receptor (beta chain) was sequenced in a study of CD8+ T cells in alopecia areata. Study-wide results and limits: Sequencing of scalp samples also includes resident alphabeta T cells from normal skin.

Turning to this clone: Its antigen is unknown.

Stated treatment: oral pan-JAK inhibitor, 5-10 mg twice daily. Investigators isolated RNA and reverse transcribed it into cDNA to act as the sequencing template. The table came from immunoSEQ multiplex PCR; TCRdb's copy has only in-frame clones and leaves some out. The table has approximately 140,000 clones, around 87% seen once. V dropped 5 bases and J dropped 6 bases, with 17 bases sitting between them. This CDR3 spans 15 amino acids. Germline V gene sequence: CDR1 MNHEY, CDR2 SMNVEV (reference sequence). The chain has TRBV27 and TRBJ2-1; either TRBD1 or TRBD2 may supply D (6 bases each). Material: CD8+ T cells sorted from blood, obtained at week 4, from a patient treated with tofacitinib. The source is a human donor with alopecia areata. CDR3 in DNA: TGTGCCAGCAGTACCGTCCCGGGGGCGCTCAATGAGCAGTTCTTC. Its protein is CASSTVPGALNEQFF.